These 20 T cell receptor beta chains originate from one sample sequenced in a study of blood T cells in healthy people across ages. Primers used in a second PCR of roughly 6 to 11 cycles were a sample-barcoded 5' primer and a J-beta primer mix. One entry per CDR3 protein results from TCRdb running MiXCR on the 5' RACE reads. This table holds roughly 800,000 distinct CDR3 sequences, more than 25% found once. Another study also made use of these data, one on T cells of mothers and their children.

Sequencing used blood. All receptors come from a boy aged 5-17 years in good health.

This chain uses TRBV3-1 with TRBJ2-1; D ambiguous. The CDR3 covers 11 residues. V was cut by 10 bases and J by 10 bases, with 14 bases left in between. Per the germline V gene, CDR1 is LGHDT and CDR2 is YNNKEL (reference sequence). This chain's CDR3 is CATQRAREQFF. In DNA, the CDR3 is TGTGCCACCCAACGGGCAAGGGAGCAGTTCTTC.

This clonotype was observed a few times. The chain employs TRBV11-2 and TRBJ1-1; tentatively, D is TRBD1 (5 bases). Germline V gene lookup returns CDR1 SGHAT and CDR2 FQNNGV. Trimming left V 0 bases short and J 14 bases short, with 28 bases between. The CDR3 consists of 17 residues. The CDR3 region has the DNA TGTGCCAGCAGCTTAGAATCGTACAGGCGCCCCGATGGTGTAGCCTTCTTT. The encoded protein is CASSLESYRRPDGVAFF.

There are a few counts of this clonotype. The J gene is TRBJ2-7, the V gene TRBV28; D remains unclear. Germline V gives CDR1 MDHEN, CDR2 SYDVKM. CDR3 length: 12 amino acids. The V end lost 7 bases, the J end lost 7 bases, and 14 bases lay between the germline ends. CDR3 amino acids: CASNNTPREQYF. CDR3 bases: TGTGCCAGCAATAACACGCCCCGAGAGCAGTACTTC.

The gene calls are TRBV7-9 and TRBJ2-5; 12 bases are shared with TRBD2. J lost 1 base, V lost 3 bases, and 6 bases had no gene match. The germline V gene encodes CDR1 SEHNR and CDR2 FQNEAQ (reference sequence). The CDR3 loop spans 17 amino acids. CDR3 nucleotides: TGTGCCAGCAGCTTCCCCTCGACTAGCGGGGGCCAAGAGACCCAGTACTTC. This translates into CASSFPSTSGGQETQYF.

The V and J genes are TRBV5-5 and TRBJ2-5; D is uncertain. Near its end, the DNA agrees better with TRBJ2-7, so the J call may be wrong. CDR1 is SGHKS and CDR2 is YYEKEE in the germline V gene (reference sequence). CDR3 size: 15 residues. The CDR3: CASSLGPSHSYEQYF. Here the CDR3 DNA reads TGTGCCAGCAGCTTAGGACCGAGTCACTCCTACGAGCAGTACTTC.

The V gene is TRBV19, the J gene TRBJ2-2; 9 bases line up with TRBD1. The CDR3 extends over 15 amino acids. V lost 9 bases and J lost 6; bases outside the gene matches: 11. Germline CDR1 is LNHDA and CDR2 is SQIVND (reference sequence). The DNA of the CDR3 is TGTGCCAGCGGTAACAGGGGGCAGGGGGCCGGGGAGCTGTTTTTT. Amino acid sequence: CASGNRGQGAGELFF.

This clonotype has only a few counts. The CDR3 loop is CASSLKGQAGNTIYF. The DNA for the CDR3 is TGTGCCAGCAGCCTTAAAGGACAGGCTGGAAACACCATATATTTT. The V call is TRBV6-5, the J call TRBJ1-3; TRBD1 matches at 7 bases. Looked up from germline, CDR1 is MNHEY and CDR2 is SVGAGI. The V segment lost 6 bases and the J segment 2 bases; nucleotides outside the gene matches: 7. The CDR3 loop spans 15 amino acids.

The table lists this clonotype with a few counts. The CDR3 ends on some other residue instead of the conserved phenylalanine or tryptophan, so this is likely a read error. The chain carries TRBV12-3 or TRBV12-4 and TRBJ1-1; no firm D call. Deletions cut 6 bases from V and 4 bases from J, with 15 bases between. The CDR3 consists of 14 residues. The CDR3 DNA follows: TGTGCCAGCAGCCGGGGAGGGTGGAGCACTGAAGCTTTCTCT. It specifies CASSRGGWSTEAFS.

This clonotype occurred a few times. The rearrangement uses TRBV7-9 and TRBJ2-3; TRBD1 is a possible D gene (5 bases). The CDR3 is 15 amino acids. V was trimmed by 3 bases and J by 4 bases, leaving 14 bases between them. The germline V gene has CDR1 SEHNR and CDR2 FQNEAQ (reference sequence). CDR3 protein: CASSFRQGRSDTQYF. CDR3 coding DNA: TGTGCCAGCAGCTTCAGGCAGGGTAGGTCAGATACGCAGTATTTT.

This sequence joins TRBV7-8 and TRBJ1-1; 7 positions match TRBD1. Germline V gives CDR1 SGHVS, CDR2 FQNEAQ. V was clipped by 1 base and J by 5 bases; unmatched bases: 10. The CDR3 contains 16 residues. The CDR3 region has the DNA TGTGCCAGCAGCTTAGGCCAGGGGGGCAAGGGGACTGAAGCTTTCTTT. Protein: CASSLGQGGKGTEAFF.

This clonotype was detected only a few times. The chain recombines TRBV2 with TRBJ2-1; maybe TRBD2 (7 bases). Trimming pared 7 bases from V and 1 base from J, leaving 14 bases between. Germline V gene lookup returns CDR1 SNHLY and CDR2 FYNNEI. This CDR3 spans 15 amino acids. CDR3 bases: TGTGCCAGCATGCTTGGGGGGGCTTCCTACAATGAGCAGTTCTTC. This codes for CASMLGGASYNEQFF. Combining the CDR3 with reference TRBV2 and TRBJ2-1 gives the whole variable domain EPEVTQTPSHQVTQMGQEVILRCVPISNHLYFYWYRQILGQKVEFLVSFYNNEISEKSEIFDDQFSVERPDGSNFTLKIRSTKLEDSAMYFCASMLGGASYNEQFFGPGTRLTVL.

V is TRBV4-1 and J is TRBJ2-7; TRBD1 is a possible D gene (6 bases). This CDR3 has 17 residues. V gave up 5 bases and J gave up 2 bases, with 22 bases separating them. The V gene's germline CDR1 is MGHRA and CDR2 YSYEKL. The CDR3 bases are TGCGCCAGCAGCTCCCTTTCCCTAGAGGGGGTAGCCTACGAGCAGTACTTC. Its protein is CASSSLSLEGVAYEQYF.

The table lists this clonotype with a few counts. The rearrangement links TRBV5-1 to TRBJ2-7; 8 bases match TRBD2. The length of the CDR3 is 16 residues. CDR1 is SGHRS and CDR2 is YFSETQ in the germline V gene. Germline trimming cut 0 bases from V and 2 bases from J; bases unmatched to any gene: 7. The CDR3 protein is CASSLGLAGPAYEQYF. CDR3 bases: TGCGCCAGCAGCTTGGGCTTAGCGGGGCCAGCCTACGAGCAGTACTTC.

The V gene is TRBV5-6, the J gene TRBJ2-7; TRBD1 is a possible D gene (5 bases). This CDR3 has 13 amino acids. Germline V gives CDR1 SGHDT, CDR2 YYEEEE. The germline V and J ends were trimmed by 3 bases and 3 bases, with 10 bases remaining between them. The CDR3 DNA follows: TGTGCCAGCAGCTCCAGGGCCTTCTACGAGCAGTACTTC. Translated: CASSSRAFYEQYF.

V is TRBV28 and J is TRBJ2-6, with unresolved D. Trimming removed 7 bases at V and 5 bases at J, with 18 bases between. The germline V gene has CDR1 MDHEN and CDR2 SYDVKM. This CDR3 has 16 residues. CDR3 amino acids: CASTFHWGTRANVLTF. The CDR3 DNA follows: TGTGCCAGCACCTTCCATTGGGGTACCCGGGCCAACGTCCTGACTTTC.

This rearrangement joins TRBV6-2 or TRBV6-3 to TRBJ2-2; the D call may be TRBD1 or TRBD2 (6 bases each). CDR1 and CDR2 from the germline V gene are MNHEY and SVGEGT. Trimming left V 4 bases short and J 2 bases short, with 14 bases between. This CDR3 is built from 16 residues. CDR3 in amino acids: CASSLGGQINTGELFF. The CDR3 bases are TGTGCCAGCAGTTTAGGGGGGCAGATTAACACCGGGGAGCTGTTTTTT.

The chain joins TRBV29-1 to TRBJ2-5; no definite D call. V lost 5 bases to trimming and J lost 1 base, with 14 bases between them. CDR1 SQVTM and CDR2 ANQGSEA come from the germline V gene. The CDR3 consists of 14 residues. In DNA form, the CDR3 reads TGCAGCGTTACGGCGGTGGGCCTCCAAGAGACCCAGTACTTC. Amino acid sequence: CSVTAVGLQETQYF.

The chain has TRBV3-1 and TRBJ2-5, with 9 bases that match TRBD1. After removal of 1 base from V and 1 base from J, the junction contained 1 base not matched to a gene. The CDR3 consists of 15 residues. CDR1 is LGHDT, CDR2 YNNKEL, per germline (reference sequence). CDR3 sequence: CASSQGDRVQETQYF. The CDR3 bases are TGTGCCAGCAGCCAAGGGGACAGGGTCCAAGAGACCCAGTACTTC.

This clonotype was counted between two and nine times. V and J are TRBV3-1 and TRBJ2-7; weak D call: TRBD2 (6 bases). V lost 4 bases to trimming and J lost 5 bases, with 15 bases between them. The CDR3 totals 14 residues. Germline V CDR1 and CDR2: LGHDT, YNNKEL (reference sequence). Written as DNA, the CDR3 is TGTGCCAGCAGCCCACCACTGGAGGGCCACGAGCAGTACTTC. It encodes CASSPPLEGHEQYF.

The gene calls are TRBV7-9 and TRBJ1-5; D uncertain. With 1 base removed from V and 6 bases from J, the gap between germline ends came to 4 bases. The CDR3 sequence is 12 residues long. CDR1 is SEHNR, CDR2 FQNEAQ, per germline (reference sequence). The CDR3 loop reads CASSLDFQPQHF. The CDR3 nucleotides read TGTGCCAGCAGCTTAGATTTTCAGCCCCAGCATTTT.